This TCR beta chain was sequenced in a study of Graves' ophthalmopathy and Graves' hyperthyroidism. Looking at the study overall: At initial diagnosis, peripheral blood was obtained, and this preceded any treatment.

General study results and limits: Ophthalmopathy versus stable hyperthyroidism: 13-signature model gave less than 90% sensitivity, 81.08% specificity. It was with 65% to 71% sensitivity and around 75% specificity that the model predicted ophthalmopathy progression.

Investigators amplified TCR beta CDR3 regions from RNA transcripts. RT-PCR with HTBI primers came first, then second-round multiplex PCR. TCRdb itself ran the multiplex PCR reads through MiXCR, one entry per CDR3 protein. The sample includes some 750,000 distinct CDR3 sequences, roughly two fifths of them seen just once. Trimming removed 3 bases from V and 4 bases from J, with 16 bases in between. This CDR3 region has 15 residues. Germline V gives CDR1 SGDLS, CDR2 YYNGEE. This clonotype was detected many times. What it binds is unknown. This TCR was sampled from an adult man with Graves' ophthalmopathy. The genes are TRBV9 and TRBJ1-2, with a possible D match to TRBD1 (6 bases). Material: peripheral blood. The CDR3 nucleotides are TGTGCCAGCAGCGAAGGCAGGGGCGATGGCTATGGCTACACCTTC. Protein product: CASSEGRGDGYGYTF.